This T cell receptor (beta chain) originates from a study of cytomegalovirus exposure and HLA in healthy donors. As concerns this clone: What it binds is not known.

The CDR3 is 16 amino acids. V was clipped by 5 bases and J by 4 bases; unmatched bases: 12. Germline assignment: CDR1 SNHLY and CDR2 FYNNEI. Findings and limits, study-wide: Researchers catalogued some 160 TCR beta chains as cytomegalovirus-associated. Subsequent analysis of the 100 to 150 validation repertoires found a tendency for first-cohort TCR clusters to co-occur.

Assay: immunoSEQ multiplex PCR; the TCRdb copy retains only in-frame clones and omits some. The sample lists 150,000 to 200,000 clones; almost 85% were seen once. This sequence was found in a man younger than 45 in good health and CMV-seropositive. Sequencing used PBMCs. This chain joins TRBV2 and TRBJ1-2; 8 nucleotides match TRBD1. The CDR3 here is CASSYSGGGGIYGYTF. DNA for the CDR3: TGTGCCAGCAGTTACTCAGGGGGCGGGGGTATCTATGGCTACACCTTC. The full variable domain, rest sourced from reference TRBV2 and TRBJ1-2, is EPEVTQTPSHQVTQMGQEVILRCVPISNHLYFYWYRQILGQKVEFLVSFYNNEISEKSEIFDDQFSVERPDGSNFTLKIRSTKLEDSAMYFCASSYSGGGGIYGYTFGSGTRLTVV.